The clone carrying this TCR beta chain was seen only a few times. The antigen remains unidentified. Germline-derived CDR1 and CDR2 are SQVTM and ANQGSEA. V trimming: 6 bases; J trimming: 5 bases; junction bases outside the gene matches: 8. The length of the CDR3 is 13 residues. The data stem from a study of T-cell memory formation after mild COVID-19. Study outcomes and limitations: Contracting CD4+ clones sat mainly in CM and EM; CD8+ in EMRA.

It was 5'RACE with constant-segment primers that produced the TCR alpha and TCR beta cDNA libraries, which carried sample barcodes and UMIs. TCRdb used MiXCR to reprocess the 5' RACE reads, holding one entry per CDR3 protein. This table has under 700,000 distinct CDR3 sequences, roughly 20% appearing once. Sequenced: PBMCs or a T cell subset sorted from them (not recorded which). V gene TRBV29-1 combines with J gene TRBJ2-7; 9 bases line up with TRBD1. The TCR comes from an adult woman who had mild COVID-19 (a few samples of this study predate the infection). Cell type and time point are not known. For the CDR3, the DNA is TGCAGCGTAGCCGGGACAGGGTTGCACGAGCAGTACTTC. It specifies CSVAGTGLHEQYF.